This TCR beta chain is drawn from a study of T cells in Graves' hyperthyroidism and ophthalmopathy (dated by TCRdb to about 2019). With respect to the entire study: Peripheral blood samples were taken at the time of initial diagnosis, prior to any treatment. To identify distinguishing TCR V-J signatures, a discovery cohort of about 100 patients was used, comprising 40 to 45 with Graves' ophthalmopathy and roughly 60 with stable Graves' hyperthyroidism. An independent validation cohort of 18 to 20 hyperthyroidism patients and about 15 patients who later progressed to ophthalmopathy tested prospective prediction of ophthalmopathy. The approximately 90 discovery patients were divided at random into training and test sets in a 7:3 ratio. In addition, the study compared T-cell repertoires in thyroid tissue and in blood from five or six Graves' hyperthyroidism patients. After blood sampling, hyperthyroidism patients were treated with methimazole at a starting dose of 30 mg daily, and ophthalmopathy patients were treated with high-dose intravenous methylprednisolone. TCR Vbeta CDR3 sequencing of 135 peripheral blood samples (fewer than 45 ophthalmopathy, roughly 72 hyperthyroidism and about 17 progressor patients) is reported in the paper.

This clonotype was counted between two and nine times. Its antigen remains unidentified. No base-level quality is on record; no much larger clone is a single base apart. The TCR beta CDR3 regions were amplified from RNA transcripts. A first-round RT-PCR of the TCR CDR3 used the HTBI primer set with the Qiagen OneStep RT-PCR kit. Libraries were constructed in a second round of multiplex PCR, after which size selection and purification were performed. Paired-end sequencing of the libraries was performed with 100 bp reads on an Illumina HiSeq2000. The original methods were these. Raw data were processed with SOAPnuke, discarding reads with adapters, uncalled bases, mean Phred below 15, or no exact constant-primer or identifier match. COPE v1.2.5 was used to merge high-quality paired reads, and clonotypes were defined as unique nucleotide sequences. MiTCR v1.1 was used to align the clonotypes against IMGT TRBV, TRBD and TRBJ reference segments. The analysis was restricted to V-J combinations with a frequency above 0.0001, which together covered 98% to 99.2% of the repertoires. The TCS score was defined as the ratio of F50 (clonal expansion) to E x V (chaos), calculated using BLOSUM62-based TCRdist between CDR3 peptides within each V-J. Welch's t-statistics and random forest reduced around 520 V-J features to 13, which were used in a naive Bayes classifier (R e1071). TCRdb reprocessing: public reads trimmed at Q25 with fastp, clones called with MiXCR, in-frame beta chains kept. Every distinct CDR3 protein forms one entry, paired with its most common genes and DNA. TCRdb's processing, not the authors' own work, is the source of the V and J calls. Present in this sample are hundreds of thousands of distinct CDR3 sequences, 15% to 20% of which were seen just once. Less than 3.5% of the sample lies in the top ten.

There are 13 amino acids in the CDR3, from cysteine to phenylalanine inclusive. This entry keeps only the CDR3 DNA: 39 bases, framed from base 1. CDR1 SGHRS and CDR2 YFSETQ were looked up in the germline V gene. V loses 2 bases, J loses 2 bases, and the germline ends lie 8 bases apart. Ophthalmopathy patients had moderately to severely active disease, with a Clinical Activity Score of 3 or more, a NOSPECS grade of 4 or more, and a disease duration of less than 3 months. Any patient with an uncontrolled infection, another autoimmune disease, pregnancy or lactation was excluded. Diagnoses were established on the basis of clinical symptoms, serum thyroxine and TRAb, thyroid ultrasound, and orbital computed tomography. Ficoll-Paque density gradient centrifugation was used to isolate PBMCs from about 9 ml of fresh peripheral blood. Total RNA was extracted with Trizol reagent, and quality was checked on an Agilent 2100 Bioanalyzer.

On the study overall, not on this receptor specifically: No statistical method was used to fix the sample size in advance, and group allocation was not hidden from the investigators. Blood samples also contained most of the expanded thyroid clonotypes (frequency above 0.001), which suggests that blood repertoires may reflect thyroid immune responses. During validation, the model predicted progression to ophthalmopathy a median of about 6.3 months ahead of onset, with more than 55% sensitivity and roughly 75% specificity. In cross-validation, a model built on a 13 V-J signature told ophthalmopathy apart from stable hyperthyroidism with over 85% sensitivity and around 83% specificity, and in testing the same model reached 80%/75%.

The chain links TRBV5-1 with TRBJ2-7, with the identity of the D gene unclear. The sequence came from a woman aged 40 to 50 with Graves' ophthalmopathy. The source material was blood. The CDR3 loop reads CASSLTLTYEQYF. The nucleotide sequence is TGCGCCAGCAGCTTAACGCTTACCTACGAGCAGTACTTC. The full variable domain, completed from the reference TRBV5-1 and TRBJ2-7 proteins outside the CDR3, reads KAGVTQTPRYLIKTRGQQVTLSCSPISGHRSVSWYQQTPGQGLQFLFEYFSETQRNKGNFPGRFSGRQFSNSRSEMNVSTLELGDSALYLCASSLTLTYEQYFGPGTRLTVT.